Shown below are 5 T cell receptor beta chains from a single sample sequenced in a study of blood T cells in healthy people across ages. With a J-beta primer mix and a sample-barcoded 5' primer, a second PCR ran 7 to 11 cycles. TCRdb reprocessed the 5' RACE reads via MiXCR and lists one record per CDR3 protein. The sample yields approximately 940,000 distinct CDR3 sequences, approximately 49% seen once. Sequencing used blood. These receptors all stem from a man under 40 in good health.

This clonotype was found a few times. This chain uses TRBV3-1 with TRBJ2-7; 7 bases agree with TRBD1. J lost 3 bases, V lost 4 bases, and 9 bases had no gene match. Germline V lookup: CDR1 LGHDT, CDR2 YNNKEL (reference sequence). The CDR3 spans 15 residues. The CDR3 coding sequence is TGTGCCAGCAGCCCCACCCTCGGGACAGTCTACGAGCAGTACTTC. This codes for CASSPTLGTVYEQYF.

Worth noting for this clonotype: A junction end diverges from the germline sequence, so it may reflect a read error. CDR3 sequence reads: CASSAGTGRQETQYF. As DNA, the CDR3 is TGTGCTAGCAGTGCCGGGACAGGGAGGCAAGAGACCCAGTACTTC. The V gene is TRBV7-7, the J gene TRBJ2-5; TRBD1 matches at 9 bases. Germline lookup yields CDR1 SSHAT and CDR2 FNYEAQ (reference sequence). This CDR3 contains 15 residues. Filled out from reference TRBV7-7 and TRBJ2-5, the complete variable domain reads GAGVSQSPRYKVTKRGQDVTLRCDPISSHATLYWYQQALGQGPEFLTYFNYEAQPDKSGLPSDRFSAERPEGSISTLTIQRTEQRDSAMYRCASSAGTGRQETQYFGPGTRLLVL.

The V and J genes are TRBV20-1 and TRBJ2-1; 8 nucleotides agree with TRBD1. With V trimmed by 8 bases and J by 1 base, 7 bases remained unmatched. The CDR3 is made up of 14 amino acids. CDR1 DFQATT and CDR2 SNEGSKA come from the germline V gene (reference sequence). CDR3 bases: TGCAGTTCATCGACAGGGGCGTCCTACAATGAGCAGTTCTTC. This codes for CSSSTGASYNEQFF.

The V gene is TRBV6-2 or TRBV6-3, the J gene TRBJ1-6, with D tentatively TRBD1 (6 bases). Looked up from germline, CDR1 is MNHEY and CDR2 is SVGEGT. V lost 7 bases and J lost 10, with 20 bases in between. The CDR3 consists of 15 residues. For the CDR3, the DNA is TGTGCCAGCACCCAGATCGAGACCGGGGGCTCACCCCTCCACTTT. The encoded protein is CASTQIETGGSPLHF.

This clonotype was detected many times. J is TRBJ1-2 and V is TRBV7-2; D not resolved. CDR3 size: 14 residues. CDR1 and CDR2 from the germline V gene are SGHTA and FQGNSA. V lost 5 bases and J 4 bases, leaving 14 bases between the germline ends. CDR3 nucleotide sequence: TGTGCCAGCAGCCCAGACGGCAGTCTCTATGGCTACACCTTC. It translates to CASSPDGSLYGYTF.